Below, 11 T cell receptor beta chains from the same sample are listed, as sequenced in a study of blood T cell repertoires in COVID-19. TCRdb's copy holds only in-frame clones and misses some; the assay was immunoSEQ multiplex PCR. Of 200,000 or so clones in the sample, around nine tenths were seen once. Sequencing input: peripheral blood. The receptor source for this set is a man in his sixties with COVID-19, enrolled during active disease.

The gene calls are TRBV16 and TRBJ1-6; 7 nucleotides match TRBD1. The CDR3 extends over 14 amino acids. CDR1 and CDR2 (germline): KGHSY, FQNENV. Germline trimming cut 4 bases from V and 7 bases from J; bases unmatched to any gene: 4. Written as DNA, the CDR3 is TGTGCCAGCAGCCGAGACAGGGACAATTCACCCCTCCACTTT. This encodes CASSRDRDNSPLHF. Filled out from reference TRBV16 and TRBJ1-6, the complete variable domain reads GEEVAQTPKHLVRGEGQKAKLYCAPIKGHSYVFWYQQVLKNEFKFLISFQNENVFDETGMPKERFSAKCLPNSPCSLEIQATKLEDSAVYFCASSRDRDNSPLHFGNGTRLTVT.

J is TRBJ1-2 and V is TRBV19; 7 bases are shared with TRBD1. With 11 bases clipped from V and 8 bases from J, the junction kept 8 bases outside the gene matches. The CDR3 is 11 residues long. The germline V gene encodes CDR1 LNHDA and CDR2 SQIVND (reference sequence). This chain's CDR3 is CAVEGGYGYTF. The CDR3 DNA reads as TGTGCCGTCGAAGGGGGCTACGGCTACACCTTC.

V gene TRBV5-1 combines with J gene TRBJ1-4; TRBD1 might be the D (5 bases). Trimming pared 3 bases from V and 8 bases from J, leaving 14 bases between. CDR3 length: 14 residues. Germline loops: CDR1 SGHRS, CDR2 YFSETQ. Here the CDR3 DNA reads TGCGCCAGCAGCTCCTCTGGGGCCGGCGAAAAACTGTTTTTT. This gives the protein CASSSSGAGEKLFF.

The chain is built from TRBV7-5 and TRBJ1-5; TRBD1 is taken as the D call from the table, unchecked against the DNA. TRBV7-5 is a pseudogene locus. The CDR3 has 18 amino acids. CDR3 bases: TGTGCCAGAAGCAGACAGGGACAGGAACCCGAGGGCAATCAGCCCCAGCATTTT. Translated, it gives CARSRQGQEPEGNQPQHF.

The chain links TRBV7-2 to TRBJ2-1; 10 bases are a match to TRBD2. Trimming removed 2 bases from V and 6 bases from J; junction bases left unmatched: 7. Germline-derived CDR1 and CDR2 are SGHTA and FQGNSA. The CDR3 covers 16 residues. This chain's CDR3 is CASSLSPAGGLNEQFF. CDR3 coding DNA: TGTGCCAGCAGCTTAAGCCCAGCGGGAGGGCTCAATGAGCAGTTCTTC.

This clone was counted a single time. The chain links TRBV7-3 to TRBJ2-6, with no clear D. The CDR3 totals 17 residues. Trimming took off 1 base at V and 2 bases at J, with 12 bases between the two ends. The germline gives CDR1 SGHTA, CDR2 FQGTGA. CDR3 bases: TGTGCCAGCAGCTTAATTACCCTCGGAGCTGGGGCCAACGTCCTGACTTTC. The encoded protein is CASSLITLGAGANVLTF. The full variable domain, with the rest looked up from reference TRBV7-3 and TRBJ2-6, is GAGVSQTPSNKVTEKGKYVELRCDPISGHTALYWYRQSLGQGPEFLIYFQGTGAADDSGLPNDRFFAVRPEGSVSTLKIQRTERGDSAVYLCASSLITLGAGANVLTFGAGSRLTVL.

The genes are TRBV9 and TRBJ1-1; 7 bases match TRBD1. Germline CDR1 and CDR2: SGDLS and YYNGEE. The CDR3 loop spans 14 amino acids. With V trimmed by 4 bases and J by 2 bases, 5 bases remained unmatched. CDR3 nucleotides: TGTGCCAGCAGCTCTTGGGACAGAAACACTGAAGCTTTCTTT. This gives the protein CASSSWDRNTEAFF.

This chain uses TRBV29-1 with TRBJ1-5; perhaps TRBD1 as D (6 bases). The CDR3 loop spans 14 amino acids. The germline gives CDR1 SQVTM, CDR2 ANQGSEA. V was cut by 5 bases and J by 2 bases, with 13 bases left in between. The CDR3: CSVSGDGGNQPQHF. As DNA, the CDR3 is TGCAGCGTTTCAGGGGATGGGGGCAATCAGCCCCAGCATTTT.

V and J are TRBV7-9 and TRBJ2-1; D might be TRBD2 (6 bases). Between the trimmed V and J ends, which lost 8 bases and 4 bases, there was a span of 15 bases. The CDR3 is 14 amino acids. Germline V CDR1 and CDR2: SEHNR, FQNEAQ (reference sequence). The CDR3 here is CASGIVAAYNEQFF. In DNA, the CDR3 is TGTGCCAGCGGAATCGTAGCGGCGTACAATGAGCAGTTCTTC. The variable domain in full, completed from reference TRBV7-9 and TRBJ2-1, reads DTGVSQNPRHKITKRGQNVTFRCDPISEHNRLYWYRQTLGQGPEFLTYFQNEAQLEKSRLLSDRFSAERPKGSFSTLEIQRTEQGDSAMYLCASGIVAAYNEQFFGPGTRLTVL.

The rearrangement links TRBV30 to TRBJ2-3, with 8 bases fitting TRBD2. The germline V gene encodes CDR1 GTSNPN and CDR2 SVGIG (reference sequence). CDR3 length: 15 amino acids. The V and J ends lost 4 bases and 0 bases, in that order; junction bases with no gene match: 6. The CDR3 loop is CAWKELAVSTDTQYF. The DNA for the CDR3 is TGTGCCTGGAAGGAACTAGCGGTTAGCACAGATACGCAGTATTTT.

This clone was counted once. The rearrangement uses TRBV9 and TRBJ1-1, with 7 bases that match TRBD1. Per germline, CDR1 SGDLS and CDR2 YYNGEE. V shed 0 bases, J shed 1 base, and the junction held 6 bases outside the gene matches. The CDR3 contains 16 residues. CDR3 protein: CASSVVGDSQNTEAFF. The CDR3, as DNA: TGTGCCAGCAGCGTAGTAGGGGACAGTCAGAACACTGAAGCTTTCTTT. The whole variable domain, remainder taken from reference TRBV9 and TRBJ1-1, is DSGVTQTPKHLITATGQRVTLRCSPRSGDLSVYWYQQSLDQGLQFLIQYYNGEERAKGNILERFSAQQFPDLHSELNLSSLELGDSALYFCASSVVGDSQNTEAFFGQGTRLTVV.